These T cell receptor beta chains were read from a single sample in a study of CD8+ T cells in alopecia areata. The assay was immunoSEQ multiplex PCR, and TCRdb's table has in-frame clones only and misses some. This sample has 130,000 to 150,000 clones, with 45% to 60% found just once. Material: CD4+ T cells sorted from blood, obtained at week 0. Receptors originate from a human donor with alopecia areata. Each CDR3 is given with its conserved first and last residue. D genes are given only for firm matches. Size values are once, few and many counts, or a class for expanded clones, and some rows have none.

CDR3aa,CDR3nt,v_gene,j_gene,len,abundance,d_gene
CSATSGGNEQFF,TGCAGCGCGACAAGCGGCGGCAATGAGCAGTTCTTC,TRBV29-1,TRBJ2-1,12,NA,NA
CASSSLPGGVNTEAFF,TGTGCCAGCAGCTCATTACCCGGGGGGGTGAACACTGAAGCTTTCTTT,TRBV7-8,TRBJ1-1,16,NA,NA
CASSVDSSKGYGYTF,TGTGCCAGCAGCGTAGACAGCTCCAAAGGCTATGGCTACACCTTC,TRBV9,TRBJ1-2,15,NA,NA
CASSLSGGTYEQYF,TGCGCCAGCAGCTTGTCAGGCGGGACCTACGAGCAGTACTTC,TRBV5-1,TRBJ2-7,14,NA,NA
CASSWTDPGGHTYNEQFF,TGCGCCAGCAGCTGGACCGATCCGGGAGGCCACACATACAATGAGCAGTTCTTC,TRBV5-1,TRBJ2-1,18,few,TRBD2
CASSAGTSSTGELFF,TGTGCCAGTAGTGCCGGGACTAGCAGCACCGGGGAGCTGTTTTTT,TRBV19,TRBJ2-2,15,NA,TRBD2
CASSATGLLEVETQYF,TGTGCCAGCAGCGCCACAGGCCTCTTAGAGGTGGAGACCCAGTACTTC,TRBV9,TRBJ2-5,16,few,NA
CASSPRGLNQPQHF,TGTGCCAGCAGTCCCAGGGGACTCAATCAGCCCCAGCATTTT,TRBV7-2,TRBJ1-5,14,NA,NA
CASSGGKGAALRDEQYF,TGTGCCAGCAGTGGAGGGAAGGGGGCTGCCCTTAGGGACGAGCAGTACTTC,TRBV28,TRBJ2-7,17,few,NA
CASSRDRGRETQYF,TGTGCCAGCAGCCGGGACAGGGGACGGGAGACCCAGTACTTC,TRBV5-6,TRBJ2-5,14,NA,TRBD1
CASSLGDGANVLTF,TGCGCCAGCAGCTTAGGGGATGGGGCCAACGTCCTGACTTTC,TRBV5-1,TRBJ2-6,14,NA,NA
CASSPGGGTNEKLFF,TGCGCCAGCAGCCCCGGGGGCGGAACTAATGAAAAACTGTTTTTT,TRBV4-3,TRBJ1-4,15,NA,NA
CASSSAGEQYF,TGTGCCAGCAGTTCTGCTGGAGAGCAGTACTTC,TRBV6-6,TRBJ2-7,11,NA,NA
CASSLDRGKGGYTF,TGTGCCAGCAGCCTTGACAGGGGAAAGGGTGGCTACACCTTC,TRBV5-4,TRBJ1-2,14,NA,TRBD1
CASSLLGLPQETQYF,TGCGCCAGCAGCCTGTTGGGACTCCCACAGGAGACCCAGTACTTC,TRBV4-1,TRBJ2-5,15,NA,NA
CASSFTRTSGHNEQFF,TGTGCCAGCAGTTTTACCAGGACTAGCGGGCACAATGAGCAGTTCTTC,TRBV6-6,TRBJ2-1,16,NA,TRBD2
CASQWGGDADTQYF,TGTGCCAGCCAGTGGGGGGGCGACGCAGATACGCAGTATTTT,TRBV2,TRBJ2-3,14,few,NA
CSANRGQGSGYTF,TGCAGCGCCAATCGGGGACAGGGTTCTGGCTACACCTTC,TRBV29-1,TRBJ1-2,13,few,TRBD1
CASSVSSSSGFTDTQYF,TGTGCCAGCAGCGTATCGTCCTCCAGCGGGTTCACAGATACGCAGTATTTT,TRBV9,TRBJ2-3,17,NA,NA
CASSDRWPSGRGDEQFF,TGTGCCAGCAGTGATCGGTGGCCTAGCGGGAGGGGCGATGAGCAGTTCTTC,TRBV2,TRBJ2-1,17,NA,TRBD2
CASSLRMNTEAFF,TGCGCCAGCAGTCTTAGGATGAACACTGAAGCTTTCTTT,TRBV5-1,TRBJ1-1,13,NA,NA
CAWTLGPNTEAFF,TGTGCCTGGACCCTGGGGCCGAACACTGAAGCTTTCTTT,TRBV30,TRBJ1-1,13,NA,NA
CASSDRTGGGEKLFF,TGTGCCAGCAGCGACCGGACAGGGGGCGGCGAAAAACTGTTTTTT,TRBV9,TRBJ1-4,15,NA,TRBD1
CASSQDPWVGRATNEKLFF,TGCGCCAGCAGCCAAGATCCCTGGGTGGGACGTGCAACTAATGAAAAACTGTTTTTT,TRBV4-3,TRBJ1-4,19,few,NA
CASSPRGAGGEQYF,TGTGCCAGCAGTCCCCGGGGGGCCGGGGGCGAGCAGTACTTC,TRBV27,TRBJ2-7,14,NA,NA
CASRSGTGLRQYF,TGTGCCAGCAGATCCGGGACAGGGTTGAGGCAGTACTTC,TRBV7-9,TRBJ2-7,13,few,TRBD1
CASRERDEQFF,TGTGCCAGCAGAGAGCGGGATGAGCAGTTCTTC,TRBV10-3,TRBJ2-1,11,NA,NA
CASRGLVNSYEQYF,TGTGCCAGCCGGGGTCTGGTGAACAGCTACGAGCAGTACTTC,TRBV25-1,TRBJ2-7,14,NA,NA
CASLRNFNEKLFF,TGTGCCAGTCTTCGGAACTTTAATGAAAAACTGTTTTTT,TRBV2,TRBJ1-4,13,few,NA
CASSQAGEGRETQYF,TGTGCCAGCAGCCAGGCCGGGGAGGGAAGGGAGACCCAGTACTTC,TRBV4-2,TRBJ2-5,15,many,TRBD2